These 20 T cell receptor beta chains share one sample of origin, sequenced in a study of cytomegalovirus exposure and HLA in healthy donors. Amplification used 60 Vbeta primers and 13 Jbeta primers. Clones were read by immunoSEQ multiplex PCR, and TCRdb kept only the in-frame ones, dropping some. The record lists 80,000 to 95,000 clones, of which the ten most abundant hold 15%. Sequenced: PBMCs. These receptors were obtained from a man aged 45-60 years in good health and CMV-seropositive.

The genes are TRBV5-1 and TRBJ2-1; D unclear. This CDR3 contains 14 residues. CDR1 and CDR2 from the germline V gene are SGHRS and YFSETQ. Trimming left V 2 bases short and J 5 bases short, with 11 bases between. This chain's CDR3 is CASSFGRNDNEQFF. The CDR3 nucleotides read TGCGCCAGCAGCTTTGGGCGTAACGACAATGAGCAGTTCTTC.

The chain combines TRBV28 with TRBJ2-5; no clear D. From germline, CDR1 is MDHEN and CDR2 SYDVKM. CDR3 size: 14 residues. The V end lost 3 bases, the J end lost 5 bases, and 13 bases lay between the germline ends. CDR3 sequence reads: CASSFTQIRETQYF. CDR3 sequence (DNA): TGTGCCAGCAGTTTTACCCAGATACGTGAGACCCAGTACTTC.

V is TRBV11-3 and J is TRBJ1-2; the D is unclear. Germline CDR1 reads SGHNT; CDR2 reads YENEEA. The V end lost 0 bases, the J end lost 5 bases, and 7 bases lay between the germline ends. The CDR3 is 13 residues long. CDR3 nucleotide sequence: TGTGCCAGCAGCTTAGATGAGACTTATGGCTACACCTTC. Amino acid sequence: CASSLDETYGYTF.

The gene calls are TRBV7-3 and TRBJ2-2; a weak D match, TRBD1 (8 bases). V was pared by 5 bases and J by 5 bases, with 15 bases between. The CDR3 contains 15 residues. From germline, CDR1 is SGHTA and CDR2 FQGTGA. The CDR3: CASSEQGGATGELFF. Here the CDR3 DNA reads TGTGCCAGCAGCGAACAGGGGGGGGCGACCGGGGAGCTGTTTTTT.

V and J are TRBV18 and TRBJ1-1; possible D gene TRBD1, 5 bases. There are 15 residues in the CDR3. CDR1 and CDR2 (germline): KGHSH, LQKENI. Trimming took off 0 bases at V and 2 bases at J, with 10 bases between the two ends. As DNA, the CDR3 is TGTGCCAGCTCACCACCCTCAGGACACAACACTGAAGCTTTCTTT. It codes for CASSPPSGHNTEAFF.

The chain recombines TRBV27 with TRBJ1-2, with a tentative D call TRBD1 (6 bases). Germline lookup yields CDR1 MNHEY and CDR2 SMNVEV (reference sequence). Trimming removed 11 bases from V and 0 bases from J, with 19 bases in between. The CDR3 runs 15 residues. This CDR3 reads CASRRSGTTNYGYTF. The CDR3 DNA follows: TGTGCCTCCAGAAGGTCCGGGACAACTAACTATGGCTACACCTTC.

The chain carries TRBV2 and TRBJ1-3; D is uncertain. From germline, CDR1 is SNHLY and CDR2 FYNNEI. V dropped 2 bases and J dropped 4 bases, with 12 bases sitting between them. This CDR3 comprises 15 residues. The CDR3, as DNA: TGTGCCAGCAGTGAATCCACAGTTTTAGGAAACACCATATATTTT. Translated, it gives CASSESTVLGNTIYF.

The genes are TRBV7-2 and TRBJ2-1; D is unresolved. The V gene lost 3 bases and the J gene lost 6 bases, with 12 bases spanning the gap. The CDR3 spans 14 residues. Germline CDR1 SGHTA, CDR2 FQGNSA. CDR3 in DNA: TGTGCCAGCAGCTTGAGTGTTACGATCAATGAGCAGTTCTTC. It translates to CASSLSVTINEQFF.

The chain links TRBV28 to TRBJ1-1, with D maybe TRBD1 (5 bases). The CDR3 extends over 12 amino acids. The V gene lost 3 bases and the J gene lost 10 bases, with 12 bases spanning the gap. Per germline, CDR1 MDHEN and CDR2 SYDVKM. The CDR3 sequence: CASSLGRGRAFF. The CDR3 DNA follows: TGTGCCAGCAGTTTGGGGAGGGGCAGAGCTTTCTTT.

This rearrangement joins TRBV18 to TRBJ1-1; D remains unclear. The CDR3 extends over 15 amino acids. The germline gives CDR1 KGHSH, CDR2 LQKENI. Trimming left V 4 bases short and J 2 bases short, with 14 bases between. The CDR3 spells CASSQEVNRNTEAFF. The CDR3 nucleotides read TGTGCCAGCTCACAGGAGGTTAACAGAAACACTGAAGCTTTCTTT.

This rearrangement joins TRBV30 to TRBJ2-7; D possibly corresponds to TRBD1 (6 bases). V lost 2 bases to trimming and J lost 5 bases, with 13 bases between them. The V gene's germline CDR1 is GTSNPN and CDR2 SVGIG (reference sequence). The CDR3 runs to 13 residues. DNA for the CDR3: TGTGCCTGGAGTCAGGGGACCTTCAACGAGCAGTACTTC. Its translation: CAWSQGTFNEQYF.

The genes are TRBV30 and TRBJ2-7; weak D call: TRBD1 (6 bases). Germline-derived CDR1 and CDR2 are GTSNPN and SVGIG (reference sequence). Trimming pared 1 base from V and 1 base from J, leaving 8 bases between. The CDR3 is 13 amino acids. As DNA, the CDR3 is TGTGCCTGGAGTGCAAGGGGGTCCTACGAGCAGTACGTC. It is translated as CAWSARGSYEQYV.

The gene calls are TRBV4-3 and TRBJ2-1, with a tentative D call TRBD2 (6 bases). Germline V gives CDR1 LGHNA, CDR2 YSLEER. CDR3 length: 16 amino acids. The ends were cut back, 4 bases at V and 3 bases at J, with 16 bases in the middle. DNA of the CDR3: TGCGCCAGCAGCCCCTCCCACGGGAGAAACTACAATGAGCAGTTCTTC. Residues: CASSPSHGRNYNEQFF.

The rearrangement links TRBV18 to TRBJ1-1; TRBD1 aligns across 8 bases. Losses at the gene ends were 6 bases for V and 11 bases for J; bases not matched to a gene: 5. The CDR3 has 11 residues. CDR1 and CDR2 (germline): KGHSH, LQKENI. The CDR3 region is CASSGDRRAFF. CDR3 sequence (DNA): TGTGCCAGCTCTGGGGACAGGCGGGCTTTCTTT.

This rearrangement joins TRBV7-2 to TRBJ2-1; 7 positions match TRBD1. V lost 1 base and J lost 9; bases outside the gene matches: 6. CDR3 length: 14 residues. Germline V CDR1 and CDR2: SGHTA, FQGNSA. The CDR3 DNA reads TGTGCCAGCAGCTTAGACAGGGGCGGGCGTGAGCAGTTCTTC. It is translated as CASSLDRGGREQFF.

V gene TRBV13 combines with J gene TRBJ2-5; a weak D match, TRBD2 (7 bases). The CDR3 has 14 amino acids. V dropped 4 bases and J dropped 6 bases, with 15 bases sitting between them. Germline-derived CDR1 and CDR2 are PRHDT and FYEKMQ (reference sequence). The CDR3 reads CASSSGGGIQTQYF. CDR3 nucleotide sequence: TGTGCCAGCAGCTCGGGGGGCGGGATACAGACCCAGTACTTC.

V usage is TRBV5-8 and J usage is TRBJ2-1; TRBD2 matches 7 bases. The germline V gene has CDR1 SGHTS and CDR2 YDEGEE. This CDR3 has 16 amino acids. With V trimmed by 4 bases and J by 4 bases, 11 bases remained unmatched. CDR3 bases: TGTGCCAGCAGCCCACGGGGGAGGGCTCCATACAATGAGCAGTTCTTC. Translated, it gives CASSPRGRAPYNEQFF.

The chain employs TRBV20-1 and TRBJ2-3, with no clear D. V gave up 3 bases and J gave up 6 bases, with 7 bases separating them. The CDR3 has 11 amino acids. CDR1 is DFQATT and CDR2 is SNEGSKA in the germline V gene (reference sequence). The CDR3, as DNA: TGCAGTGCTAGTAGGAGCGATACGCAGTATTTT. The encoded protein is CSASRSDTQYF.

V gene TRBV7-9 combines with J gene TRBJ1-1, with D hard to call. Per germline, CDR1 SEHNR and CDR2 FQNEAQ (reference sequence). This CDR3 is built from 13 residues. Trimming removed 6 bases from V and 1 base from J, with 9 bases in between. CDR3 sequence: CASRFAGNTEAFF. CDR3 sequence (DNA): TGTGCCAGCAGGTTCGCGGGGAACACTGAAGCTTTCTTT.

The DNA for the CDR3 is TGTGCCTGGAGCGCCGGGGACACCATATATTTT. It codes for CAWSAGDTIYF. The chain links TRBV30 to TRBJ1-3; D is undetermined. Trimming took 3 bases from V and 8 from J, leaving 8 bases between them. This CDR3 comprises 11 residues. Per germline, CDR1 GTSNPN and CDR2 SVGIG (reference sequence).